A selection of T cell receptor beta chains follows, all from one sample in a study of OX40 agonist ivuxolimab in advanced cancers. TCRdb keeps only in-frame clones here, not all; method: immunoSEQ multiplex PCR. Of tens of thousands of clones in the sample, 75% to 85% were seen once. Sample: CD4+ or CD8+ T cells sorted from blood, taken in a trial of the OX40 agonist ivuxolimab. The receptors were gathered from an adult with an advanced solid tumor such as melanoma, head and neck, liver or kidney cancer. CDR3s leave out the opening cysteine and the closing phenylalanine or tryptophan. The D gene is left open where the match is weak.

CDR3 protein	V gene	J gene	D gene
ASSQWRGPGETQY	TRBV4-1	TRBJ2-5	NA
SARPETQY	TRBV20-1	TRBJ2-5	NA
AWSLERDTEAF	TRBV30	TRBJ1-1	NA
ASSQRLAGVGQTNEQF	TRBV27	TRBJ2-1	TRBD2
SARGTYEQY	TRBV20-1	TRBJ2-7	NA
ASSLAGTGGEKLF	TRBV7-8	TRBJ1-4	NA
SVVFPQGTNEQF	TRBV29-1	TRBJ2-1	NA
ASSTGGRSSYNEQF	TRBV27	TRBJ2-1	TRBD1
ASSPEFGELF	TRBV18	TRBJ2-2	NA
ASSLVGSVRGEGEKLF	TRBV11-3	TRBJ1-4	NA
ASSPSGQSQETQY	TRBV7-3	TRBJ2-5	NA
ASRETVKSTEAF	TRBV6-5	TRBJ1-1	NA
ASSGQLAGAIYNEQF	TRBV6-1	TRBJ2-1	TRBD2
ASSRYTDTQY	TRBV6-6	TRBJ2-3	NA
ASSQETFAGDQKDNEQF	TRBV4-3	TRBJ2-1	TRBD2
ASSADTGGNNEKLF	TRBV18	TRBJ1-4	TRBD1
ASSLRGAATEAF	TRBV7-3	TRBJ1-1	NA
ASRIQGEAF	TRBV7-9	TRBJ1-1	NA
ASSRSGTSGDTQY	TRBV7-7	TRBJ2-3	TRBD2
ASSGRDSPVSGNTIY	TRBV7-2	TRBJ1-3	TRBD1
ASSLVGKTEAF	TRBV7-2	TRBJ1-1	NA
ASRKSGGAEAF	TRBV5-4	TRBJ1-1	TRBD1
ASSDRLASGANVLT	TRBV19	TRBJ2-6	NA
ASRGQGSNEQF	TRBV6-5	TRBJ2-1	TRBD1
ASGGKRSLAYTIY	TRBV28	TRBJ1-3	NA
ASSVGWTGFTEAF	TRBV9	TRBJ1-1	TRBD1
ASSANTGYGANVLT	TRBV9	TRBJ2-6	NA
ASSLGATQY	TRBV5-1	TRBJ2-5	NA
ASTPPRADLYGYT	TRBV7-9	TRBJ1-2	NA
ASSVGGTQY	TRBV9	TRBJ2-3	NA
ASESGGGSVETQY	TRBV6-1	TRBJ2-5	TRBD1
ASSLRGGGPPTNTGELF	TRBV5-1	TRBJ2-2	NA
ASSLQGWAEAF	TRBV7-2	TRBJ1-1	NA
ASSAGSYNEQF	TRBV9	TRBJ2-1	NA
ASSRSGTKNEKLF	TRBV18	TRBJ1-4	NA
ASSERTSGGGEQF	TRBV9	TRBJ2-1	TRBD2
ASTLVEADTQY	TRBV2	TRBJ2-3	NA
ASSREGQRERS	TRBV4-3	TRBJ2-7	TRBD2
AGSPGLAGTTGELF	TRBV11-2	TRBJ2-2	TRBD2
ASRGQGGNQPQH	TRBV19	TRBJ1-5	TRBD1
ASSGTRSGYT	TRBV5-1	TRBJ1-2	NA
ASSLNLQGLTEAF	TRBV27	TRBJ1-1	TRBD1
ASSVEGISYEQY	TRBV9	TRBJ2-7	NA
AWSRGYSSYNSPLH	TRBV30	TRBJ1-6	NA
ASSFGTGAGNTIY	TRBV5-1	TRBJ1-3	TRBD1
ASSLTQVGDEQY	TRBV5-1	TRBJ2-7	NA
ASTGEGTYGYT	TRBV5-1	TRBJ1-2	NA